This T cell receptor beta chain emerged from a study of blood T cell repertoires in COVID-19. The overall study: Whether acute or convalescent, the COVID-19 samples came from the United States, Italy and Spain. The analysed material was cDNA or gDNA that came from T cells, B-cell-depleted T cells, or PBMCs.

TCRdb's copy holds only in-frame clones and misses some; the assay was immunoSEQ multiplex PCR. In the table there are 150,000 or so clones, 70% to 80% of which are singletons. The sequenced sample was peripheral blood. The clonotype originates from a woman aged 70 to 79 with COVID-19, enrolled during active disease.

This chain's CDR3 is CATSRDLFQPQHF. Here the CDR3 DNA reads TGTGCCACCAGCAGAGATCTCTTTCAGCCCCAGCATTTT. V and J are TRBV15 and TRBJ1-5; D is ambiguous. V shed 0 bases and J shed 6 bases, with 6 bases lying between them. CDR1 and CDR2 (germline): LNHNV, YYDKDF (reference sequence). The CDR3 is made up of 13 amino acids.